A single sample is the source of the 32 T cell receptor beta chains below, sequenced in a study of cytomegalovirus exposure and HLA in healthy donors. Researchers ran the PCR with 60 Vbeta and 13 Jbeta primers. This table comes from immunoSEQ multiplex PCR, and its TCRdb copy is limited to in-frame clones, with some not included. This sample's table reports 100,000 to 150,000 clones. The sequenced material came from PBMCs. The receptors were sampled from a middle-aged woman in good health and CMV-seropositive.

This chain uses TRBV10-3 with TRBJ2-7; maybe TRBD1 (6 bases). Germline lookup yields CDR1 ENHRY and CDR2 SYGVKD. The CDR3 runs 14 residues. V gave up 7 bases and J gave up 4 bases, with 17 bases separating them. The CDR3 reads CAIKRPGQDYEQYF. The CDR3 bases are TGTGCCATCAAAAGACCGGGACAAGATTACGAGCAGTACTTC.

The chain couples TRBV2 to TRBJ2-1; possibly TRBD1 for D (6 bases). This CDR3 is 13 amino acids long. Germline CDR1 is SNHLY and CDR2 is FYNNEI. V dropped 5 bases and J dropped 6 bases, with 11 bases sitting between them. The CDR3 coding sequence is TGTGCCAGCAGTTACAGGGCCGGCAATGAGCAGTTCTTC. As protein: CASSYRAGNEQFF.

The CDR3 loop is CSASGSGDQFF. CDR3 in DNA: TGCAGTGCTAGCGGGTCGGGAGATCAGTTCTTC. The chain has TRBV20-1 and TRBJ2-1, with TRBD2 as a possible D gene (6 bases). The V end lost 3 bases, the J end lost 13 bases, and 13 bases lay between the germline ends. CDR1 and CDR2 (germline): DFQATT, SNEGSKA (reference sequence). CDR3 length equals 11 residues.

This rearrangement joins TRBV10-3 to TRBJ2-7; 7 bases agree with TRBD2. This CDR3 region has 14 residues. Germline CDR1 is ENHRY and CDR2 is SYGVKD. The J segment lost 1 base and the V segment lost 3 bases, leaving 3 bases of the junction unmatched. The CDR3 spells CAISDGGGSYEQYF. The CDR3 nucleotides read TGTGCCATCAGTGACGGGGGAGGGTCCTACGAGCAGTACTTC.

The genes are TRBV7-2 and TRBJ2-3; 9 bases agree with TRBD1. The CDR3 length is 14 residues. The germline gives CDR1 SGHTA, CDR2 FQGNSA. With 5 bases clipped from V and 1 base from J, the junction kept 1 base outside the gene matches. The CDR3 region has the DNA TGTGCCAGCAGCCGGACAGGGGGCACAGATACGCAGTATTTT. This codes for CASSRTGGTDTQYF. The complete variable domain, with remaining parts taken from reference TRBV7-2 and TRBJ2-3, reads GAGVSQSPSNKVTEKGKDVELRCDPISGHTALYWYRQSLGQGLEFLIYFQGNSAPDKSGLPSDRFSAERTGGSVSTLTIQRTQQEDSAVYLCASSRTGGTDTQYFGPGTRLTVL.

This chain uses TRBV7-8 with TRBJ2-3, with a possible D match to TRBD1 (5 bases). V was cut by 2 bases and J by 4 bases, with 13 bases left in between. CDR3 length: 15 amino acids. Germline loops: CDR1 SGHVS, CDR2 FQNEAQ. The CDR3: CASSLSAGWADTQYF. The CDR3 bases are TGTGCCAGCAGCTTATCAGCAGGGTGGGCAGATACGCAGTATTTT. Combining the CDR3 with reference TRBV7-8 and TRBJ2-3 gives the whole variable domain GAGVSQSPRYKVAKRGQDVALRCDPISGHVSLFWYQQALGQGPEFLTYFQNEAQLDKSGLPSDRFFAERPEGSVSTLKIQRTQQEDSAVYLCASSLSAGWADTQYFGPGTRLTVL.

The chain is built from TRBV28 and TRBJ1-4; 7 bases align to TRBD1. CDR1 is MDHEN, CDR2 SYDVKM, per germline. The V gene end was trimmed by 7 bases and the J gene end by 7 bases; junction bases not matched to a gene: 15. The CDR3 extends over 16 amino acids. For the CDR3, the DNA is TGTGCCAGCATCCCCGGGGCAGGGGGTGTTGTTGAAAAACTGTTTTTT. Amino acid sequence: CASIPGAGGVVEKLFF.

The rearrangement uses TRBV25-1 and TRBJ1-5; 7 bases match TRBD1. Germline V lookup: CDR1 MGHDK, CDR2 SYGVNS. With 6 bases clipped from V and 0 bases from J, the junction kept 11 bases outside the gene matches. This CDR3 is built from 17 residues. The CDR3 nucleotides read TGTGCCAGCAGATACAGGGGACGCTCCCATAGCAATCAGCCCCAGCATTTT. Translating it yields CASRYRGRSHSNQPQHF.

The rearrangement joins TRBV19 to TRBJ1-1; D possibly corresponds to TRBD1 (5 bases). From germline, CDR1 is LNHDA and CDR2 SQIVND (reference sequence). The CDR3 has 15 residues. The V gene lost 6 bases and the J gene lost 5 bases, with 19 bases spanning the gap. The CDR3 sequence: CASRRAAGEGTEAFF. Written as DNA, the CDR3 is TGTGCCAGTAGAAGAGCCGCCGGGGAGGGGACTGAAGCTTTCTTT.

The CDR3: CASTGLAEGGSYNEQFF. The CDR3 region has the DNA TGTGCCAGCACCGGACTAGCTGAGGGGGGTTCCTACAATGAGCAGTTCTTC. This sequence joins TRBV6-4 and TRBJ2-1; TRBD2 matches at 8 bases. Trimming at V came to 7 bases and at J to 1 base, leaving 12 bases not matched to a gene. Germline V gives CDR1 MRHNA, CDR2 SNTAGT. CDR3 length: 17 residues.

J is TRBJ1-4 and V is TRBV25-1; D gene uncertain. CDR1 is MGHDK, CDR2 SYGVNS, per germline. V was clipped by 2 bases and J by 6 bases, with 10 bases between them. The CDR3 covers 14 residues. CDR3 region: CASSEPLEDEKLFF. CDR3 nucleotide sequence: TGTGCCAGCAGTGAACCCCTAGAGGATGAAAAACTGTTTTTT. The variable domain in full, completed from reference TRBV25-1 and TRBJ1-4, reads EADIYQTPRYLVIGTGKKITLECSQTMGHDKMYWYQQDPGMELHLIHYSYGVNSTEKGDLSSESTVSRIRTEHFPLTLESARPSHTSQYLCASSEPLEDEKLFFGSGTQLSVL.

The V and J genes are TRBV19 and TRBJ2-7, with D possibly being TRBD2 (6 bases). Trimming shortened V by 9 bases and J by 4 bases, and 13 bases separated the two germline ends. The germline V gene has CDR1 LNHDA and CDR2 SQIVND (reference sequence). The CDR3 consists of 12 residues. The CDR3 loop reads CASGRGSYEQYF. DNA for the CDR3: TGTGCCAGCGGGAGAGGGTCTTACGAGCAGTACTTC. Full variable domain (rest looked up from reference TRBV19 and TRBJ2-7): DGGITQSPKYLFRKEGQNVTLSCEQNLNHDAMYWYRQDPGQGLRLIYYSQIVNDFQKGDIAEGYSVSREKKESFPLTVTSAQKNPTAFYLCASGRGSYEQYFGPGTRLTVT.

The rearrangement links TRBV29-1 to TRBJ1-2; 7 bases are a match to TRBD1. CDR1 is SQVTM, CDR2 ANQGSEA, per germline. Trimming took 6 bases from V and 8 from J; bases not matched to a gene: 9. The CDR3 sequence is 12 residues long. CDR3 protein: CSVGRQGEGYTF. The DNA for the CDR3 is TGCAGCGTGGGGCGACAGGGAGAAGGCTACACCTTC.

CDR3 protein: CASGYSGEVRETQYF. CDR3 bases: TGTGCCAGCGGATACTCAGGGGAGGTTAGGGAGACCCAGTACTTC. The chain couples TRBV6-5 to TRBJ2-5; D tentatively fits TRBD1 or TRBD2 (6 bases each). Deletions cut 8 bases from V and 5 bases from J, with 21 bases between. The CDR3 runs 15 residues. The V gene's germline CDR1 is MNHEY and CDR2 SVGAGI.

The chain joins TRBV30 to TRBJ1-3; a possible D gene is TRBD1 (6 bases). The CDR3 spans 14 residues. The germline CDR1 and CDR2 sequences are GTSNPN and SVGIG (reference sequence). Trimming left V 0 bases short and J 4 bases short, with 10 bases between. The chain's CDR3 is CAWSVQGMGNTIYF. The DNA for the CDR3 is TGTGCCTGGAGTGTCCAGGGGATGGGAAACACCATATATTTT.

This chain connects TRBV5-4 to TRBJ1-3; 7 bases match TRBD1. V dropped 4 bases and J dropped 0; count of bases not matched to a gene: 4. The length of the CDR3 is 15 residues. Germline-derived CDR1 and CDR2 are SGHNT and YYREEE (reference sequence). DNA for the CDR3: TGTGCCAGCAGCGACGGACAGGCCTCTGGAAACACCATATATTTT. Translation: CASSDGQASGNTIYF.

CDR3 nucleotide sequence: TGCGCCAGCAGCCCTGTGGGACTAGCGGGAGGACGGTCCTACGAGCAGTACTTC. It encodes CASSPVGLAGGRSYEQYF. The V gene is TRBV5-1, the J gene TRBJ2-7, with TRBD2 identical over 15 bases. The V and J ends lost 4 bases and 1 base, in that order; junction bases with no gene match: 9. Germline-derived CDR1 and CDR2 are SGHRS and YFSETQ. The CDR3 length is 18 residues. The variable domain in full, with the rest retrieved from reference TRBV5-1 and TRBJ2-7, is KAGVTQTPRYLIKTRGQQVTLSCSPISGHRSVSWYQQTPGQGLQFLFEYFSETQRNKGNFPGRFSGRQFSNSRSEMNVSTLELGDSALYLCASSPVGLAGGRSYEQYFGPGTRLTVT.

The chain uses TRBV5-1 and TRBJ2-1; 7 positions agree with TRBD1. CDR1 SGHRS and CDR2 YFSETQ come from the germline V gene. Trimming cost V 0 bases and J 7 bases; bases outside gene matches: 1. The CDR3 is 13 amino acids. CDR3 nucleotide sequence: TGCGCCAGCAGCTTGGACAGGGGAAATGAGCAGTTCTTC. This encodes CASSLDRGNEQFF. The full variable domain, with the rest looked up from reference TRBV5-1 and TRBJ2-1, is KAGVTQTPRYLIKTRGQQVTLSCSPISGHRSVSWYQQTPGQGLQFLFEYFSETQRNKGNFPGRFSGRQFSNSRSEMNVSTLELGDSALYLCASSLDRGNEQFFGPGTRLTVL.

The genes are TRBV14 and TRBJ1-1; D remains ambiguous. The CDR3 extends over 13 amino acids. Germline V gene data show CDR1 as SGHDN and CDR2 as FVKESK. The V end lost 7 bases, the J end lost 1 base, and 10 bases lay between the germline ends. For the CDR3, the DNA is TGTGCCAGCACTCGGAACAGGAACACTGAAGCTTTCTTT. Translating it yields CASTRNRNTEAFF.

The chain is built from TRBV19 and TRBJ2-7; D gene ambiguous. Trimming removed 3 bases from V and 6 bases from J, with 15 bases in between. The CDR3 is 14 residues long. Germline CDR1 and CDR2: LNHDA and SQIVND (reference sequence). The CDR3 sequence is CASSIGQIFAEQYF. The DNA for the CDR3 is TGTGCCAGTAGTATTGGGCAGATTTTCGCCGAGCAGTACTTC.

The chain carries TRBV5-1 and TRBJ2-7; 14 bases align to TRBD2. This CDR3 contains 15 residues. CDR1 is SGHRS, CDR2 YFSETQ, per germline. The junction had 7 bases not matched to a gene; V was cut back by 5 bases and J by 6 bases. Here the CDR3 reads CASSRGLAGAGEQYF. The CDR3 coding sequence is TGCGCCAGCAGTCGGGGACTAGCGGGAGCCGGCGAGCAGTACTTC.

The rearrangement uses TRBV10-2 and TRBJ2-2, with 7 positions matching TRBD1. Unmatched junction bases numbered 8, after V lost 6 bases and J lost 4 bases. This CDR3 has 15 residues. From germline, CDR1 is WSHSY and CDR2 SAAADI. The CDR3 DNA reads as TGCGCCAGCAGCGCCGGGACAGATACCACCGGGGAGCTGTTTTTT. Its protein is CASSAGTDTTGELFF.

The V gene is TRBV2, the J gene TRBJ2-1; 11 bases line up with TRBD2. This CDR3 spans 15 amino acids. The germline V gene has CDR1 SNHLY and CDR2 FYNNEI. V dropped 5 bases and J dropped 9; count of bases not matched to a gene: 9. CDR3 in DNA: TGTGCCAGCAGTTTGGGGACTAGCGGAAACAGTGAGCAGTTCTTC. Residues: CASSLGTSGNSEQFF.

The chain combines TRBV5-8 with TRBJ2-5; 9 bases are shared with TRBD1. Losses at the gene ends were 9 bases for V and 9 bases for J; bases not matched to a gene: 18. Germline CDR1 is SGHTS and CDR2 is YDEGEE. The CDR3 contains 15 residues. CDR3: CATRSRTGDSLSQYF. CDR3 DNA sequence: TGTGCCACACGGTCCCGGACAGGGGACTCCCTGTCCCAGTACTTC.

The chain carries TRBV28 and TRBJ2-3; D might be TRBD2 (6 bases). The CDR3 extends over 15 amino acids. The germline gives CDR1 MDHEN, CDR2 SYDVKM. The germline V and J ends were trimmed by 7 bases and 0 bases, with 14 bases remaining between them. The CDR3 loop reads CASISGRGSTDTQYF. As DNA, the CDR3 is TGTGCCAGCATCTCGGGCCGGGGGAGCACAGATACGCAGTATTTT.

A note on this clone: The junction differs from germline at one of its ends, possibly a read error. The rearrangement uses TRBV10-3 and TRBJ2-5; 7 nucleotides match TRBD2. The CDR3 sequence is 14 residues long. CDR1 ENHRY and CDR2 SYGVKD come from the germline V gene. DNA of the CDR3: TGTGCCATCAATGAGGGAGGGCCCCAAGAGACCCAGTACTTC. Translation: CAINEGGPQETQYF.

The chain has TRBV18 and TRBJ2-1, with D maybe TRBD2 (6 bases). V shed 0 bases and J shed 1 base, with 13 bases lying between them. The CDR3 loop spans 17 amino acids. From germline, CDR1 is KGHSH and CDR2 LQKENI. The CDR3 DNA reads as TGTGCCAGCTCACCACCCCGGGGAGGCCTTTCCTACAATGAGCAGTTCTTC. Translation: CASSPPRGGLSYNEQFF.

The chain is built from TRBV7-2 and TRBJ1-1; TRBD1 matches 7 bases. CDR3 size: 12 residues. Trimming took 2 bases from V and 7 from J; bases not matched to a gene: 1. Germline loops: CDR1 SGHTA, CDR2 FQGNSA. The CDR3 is CASSLRQGEAFF. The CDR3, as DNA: TGTGCCAGCAGCTTACGACAGGGTGAAGCTTTCTTT.

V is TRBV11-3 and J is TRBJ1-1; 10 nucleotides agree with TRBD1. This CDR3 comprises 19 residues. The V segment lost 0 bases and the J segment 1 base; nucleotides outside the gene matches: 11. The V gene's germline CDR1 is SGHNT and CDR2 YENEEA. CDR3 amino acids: CASSLDPARDRGENTEAFF. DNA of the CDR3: TGTGCCAGCAGCTTAGATCCCGCGCGGGACAGGGGCGAGAACACTGAAGCTTTCTTT.

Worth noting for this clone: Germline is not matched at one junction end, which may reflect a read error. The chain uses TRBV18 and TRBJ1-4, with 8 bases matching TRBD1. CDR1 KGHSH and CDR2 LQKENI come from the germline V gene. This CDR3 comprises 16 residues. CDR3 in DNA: TGTGCCAGCTCACCGAGGGACAGGCGGTTTAATGAAAAACTGCTTTTT. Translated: CASSPRDRRFNEKLLF. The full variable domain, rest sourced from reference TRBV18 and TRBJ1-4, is NAGVMQNPRHLVRRRGQEARLRCSPMKGHSHVYWYRQLPEEGLKFMVYLQKENIIDESGMPKERFSAEFPKEGPSILRIQQVVRGDSAAYFCASSPRDRRFNEKLLFGSGTQLSVL.

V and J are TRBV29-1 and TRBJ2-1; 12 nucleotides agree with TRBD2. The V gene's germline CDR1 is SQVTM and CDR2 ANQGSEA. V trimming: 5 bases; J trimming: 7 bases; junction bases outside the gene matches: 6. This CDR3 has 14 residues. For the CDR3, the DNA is TGCAGCGTTCCCCGGACTAGCGGGATAAATGAGCAGTTCTTC. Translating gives CSVPRTSGINEQFF.

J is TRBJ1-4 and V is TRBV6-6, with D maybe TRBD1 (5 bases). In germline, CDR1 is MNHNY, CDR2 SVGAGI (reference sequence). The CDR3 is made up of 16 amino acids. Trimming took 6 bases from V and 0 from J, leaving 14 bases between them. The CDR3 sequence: CASRKTVPATNEKLFF. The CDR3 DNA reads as TGTGCCAGCAGAAAGACAGTTCCCGCAACTAATGAAAAACTGTTTTTT.